Below, 20 T cell receptor beta chains from the same sample are listed, as sequenced in a study of blood T cell repertoires in COVID-19. Sequencing used immunoSEQ multiplex PCR; TCRdb keeps in-frame clones, though not all of them. The sample yields about 240,000 clones, around nine tenths seen once. Sequences were obtained from peripheral blood. The source is a woman aged 70-85 years with active or convalescent COVID-19.

This clone has only a few counts. The V gene is TRBV5-8, the J gene TRBJ1-2; D perhaps matches TRBD1 (6 bases). The CDR3 sequence is 15 residues long. Trimming left V 4 bases short and J 4 bases short, with 17 bases between. Germline CDR1 and CDR2: SGHTS and YDEGEE. The CDR3: CASSPPRTEIYGYTF. DNA of the CDR3: TGTGCCAGCAGCCCGCCCCGGACAGAGATCTATGGCTACACCTTC. The whole variable domain, remainder taken from reference TRBV5-8 and TRBJ1-2, is EAGVTQSPTHLIKTRGQQATLRCSPISGHTSVYWYQQALGLGLQFLLWYDEGEERNRGNFPPRFSGRQFPNYSSELNVNALELEDSALYLCASSPPRTEIYGYTFGSGTRLTVV.

CDR3 DNA: TGTGCCAGCTCACGGACAGAGACTGAAGCTTTCTTT. Translated, it gives CASSRTETEAFF. The rearrangement uses TRBV18 and TRBJ1-1, with TRBD1 as a possible D gene (6 bases). The CDR3 is 12 amino acids. V lost 4 bases and J lost 5, with 8 bases in between. The germline CDR1 and CDR2 sequences are KGHSH and LQKENI.

The chain has TRBV6-5 and TRBJ2-7; 11 bases agree with TRBD1. Germline trimming cut 5 bases from V and 3 bases from J; bases unmatched to any gene: 6. The CDR3 contains 15 residues. CDR1 and CDR2 from the germline V gene are MNHEY and SVGAGI. In DNA form, the CDR3 reads TGTGCCAGCAGTCGCTGGGGGACAGGGGGCTACGAGCAGTACTTC. Translating it yields CASSRWGTGGYEQYF.

The chain employs TRBV2 and TRBJ2-1; 13 bases map to TRBD2. Germline assignment: CDR1 SNHLY and CDR2 FYNNEI. After removal of 9 bases from V and 3 bases from J, the junction contained 2 bases not matched to a gene. The CDR3 contains 14 residues. In DNA, the CDR3 is TGTGCCAGGAGACTAGCGGGGGGCTACAATGAGCAGTTCTTC. It encodes CARRLAGGYNEQFF.

This sequence joins TRBV2 and TRBJ2-3, with D perhaps TRBD2 (6 bases). CDR3 length: 15 residues. The germline V gene encodes CDR1 SNHLY and CDR2 FYNNEI. V was clipped by 8 bases and J by 4 bases, with 19 bases between them. The CDR3 DNA follows: TGTGCCAGCGGGGGGACTTCCGGACGGGCAGATACGCAGTATTTT. This gives the protein CASGGTSGRADTQYF.

This sequence joins TRBV11-2 and TRBJ1-1, with D maybe TRBD1 (5 bases). The CDR3 has 15 residues. Germline V gives CDR1 SGHAT, CDR2 FQNNGV. The V gene lost 1 base and the J gene lost 3 bases, with 12 bases spanning the gap. This chain's CDR3 is CASSLGVGADTEAFF. The CDR3 DNA is TGTGCCAGCAGCTTAGGGGTAGGGGCTGACACTGAAGCTTTCTTT.

In the case of this clone: Germline and junction disagree at one end, which may indicate a read error. The J gene is TRBJ2-5, the V gene TRBV11-3; D perhaps matches TRBD2 (6 bases). The CDR3 loop spans 12 amino acids. The V gene's germline CDR1 is SGHNT and CDR2 YENEEA. CDR3 nucleotide sequence: TGTGCCAGCAGCTTAGATTCGGGACTGCTGCACTTC. Amino acids: CASSLDSGLLHF. The entire variable domain, with the rest obtained from reference TRBV11-3 and TRBJ2-5, is as follows: EAGVVQSPRYKIIEKKQPVAFWCNPISGHNTLYWYLQNLGQGPELLIRYENEEAVDDSQLPKDRFSAERLKGVDSTLKIQPAELGDSAVYLCASSLDSGLLHFGPGTRLLVL.

This sequence joins TRBV27 and TRBJ1-2, with 7 bases matching TRBD1. With 6 bases clipped from V and 4 bases from J, the junction kept 11 bases outside the gene matches. CDR1 and CDR2 from the germline V gene are MNHEY and SMNVEV (reference sequence). The CDR3 totals 15 residues. The CDR3 sequence: CASRTHDRAPYGYTF. The CDR3 coding sequence is TGTGCCAGCAGGACTCATGACAGGGCTCCCTATGGCTACACCTTC.

This clone appeared a few times. This chain links TRBV29-1 with TRBJ1-2; 9 bases line up with TRBD1. After removal of 4 bases from V and 8 bases from J, the junction contained 11 bases not matched to a gene. Germline loops: CDR1 SQVTM, CDR2 ANQGSEA. The CDR3 loop spans 14 amino acids. The CDR3 loop is CSVGHRGRVEGYTF. The CDR3, as DNA: TGCAGCGTTGGACACAGGGGGCGCGTCGAAGGCTACACCTTC.

This clone has at least ten counts. This rearrangement joins TRBV12-3 or TRBV12-4 to TRBJ2-2; D might be TRBD1 (6 bases). This CDR3 has 11 amino acids. V was clipped by 8 bases and J by 5 bases, with 6 bases between them. The DNA of the CDR3 is TGTGCCAGCCAGGGGACCGGGGAGCTGTTTTTT. Translated: CASQGTGELFF.

J is TRBJ1-4 and V is TRBV5-1, with D perhaps matching TRBD1 (6 bases). The CDR3 is 15 amino acids. Between the trimmed V and J ends, which lost 0 bases and 8 bases, there was a span of 14 bases. From germline, CDR1 is SGHRS and CDR2 YFSETQ. The CDR3 loop is CASSLEGTRGEKLFF. As DNA, the CDR3 is TGCGCCAGCAGCTTGGAAGGGACAAGAGGGGAAAAACTGTTTTTT.

The chain recombines TRBV27 with TRBJ2-7, with no clear D. The germline gives CDR1 MNHEY, CDR2 SMNVEV (reference sequence). The germline V and J ends were trimmed by 6 bases and 3 bases, with 15 bases remaining between them. The CDR3 is 14 residues long. The CDR3 bases are TGTGCCAGCAGCTCGTCGCGCCATCTCTACGAGCAGTACTTC. It codes for CASSSSRHLYEQYF.

This clone was counted between two and nine times. The chain carries TRBV6-5 and TRBJ1-1; tentative D call: TRBD1 (6 bases). Per germline, CDR1 MNHEY and CDR2 SVGAGI. This CDR3 region has 13 residues. V lost 6 bases to trimming and J lost 5 bases, with 13 bases between them. This CDR3 reads CASSPRGGTEAFF. In nucleotides, the CDR3 is TGTGCCAGCAGCCCGAGGGGGGGGACTGAAGCTTTCTTT.

The chain is built from TRBV6-5 and TRBJ1-6; no definite D call. CDR3 size: 12 residues. Looked up from germline, CDR1 is MNHEY and CDR2 is SVGAGI. Trimming shortened V by 0 bases and J by 9 bases, and 3 bases separated the two germline ends. The CDR3, as DNA: TGTGCCAGCAGTTACTCTAGTTCACCCCTCCACTTT. It is translated as CASSYSSSPLHF.

The rearrangement uses TRBV13 and TRBJ1-1; 8 bases align to TRBD1. The CDR3 length is 18 residues. V dropped 2 bases and J dropped 5; count of bases not matched to a gene: 16. The germline gives CDR1 PRHDT, CDR2 FYEKMQ (reference sequence). This CDR3 reads CASSLTLSGQGRGTEAFF. CDR3 coding DNA: TGTGCCAGCAGCTTAACATTATCTGGACAGGGAAGAGGAACTGAAGCTTTCTTT.

The chain links TRBV10-3 to TRBJ1-1; 11 bases align to TRBD1. After removal of 6 bases from V and 5 bases from J, the junction contained 5 bases not matched to a gene. The CDR3 totals 14 residues. Germline loops: CDR1 ENHRY, CDR2 SYGVKD. The CDR3 DNA reads as TGTGCCATCAGCCGGGACAGGGGGGAGACTGAAGCTTTCTTT. Residues: CAISRDRGETEAFF.

The chain couples TRBV9 to TRBJ2-3; D perhaps matches TRBD1 (6 bases). Between the trimmed V and J ends, which lost 1 base and 2 bases, there was a span of 11 bases. Germline V gene lookup returns CDR1 SGDLS and CDR2 YYNGEE. The length of the CDR3 is 15 residues. CDR3 bases: TGTGCCAGCAGCGTATTAGGACAGCCCACAGATACGCAGTATTTT. As protein: CASSVLGQPTDTQYF.

The chain recombines TRBV29-1 with TRBJ2-3; TRBD1 agrees at 11 bases. The CDR3 has 15 residues. The V and J ends lost 7 bases and 3 bases, in that order; junction bases with no gene match: 9. Germline V lookup: CDR1 SQVTM, CDR2 ANQGSEA. CDR3 DNA sequence: TGCAGCGGATCCCATGGACAGGGGGCGACAGATACGCAGTATTTT. Amino acids: CSGSHGQGATDTQYF.

A few counts support this clone. V usage is TRBV5-4 and J usage is TRBJ1-2; a weak D match, TRBD1 (6 bases). The CDR3 totals 15 residues. Between the trimmed V and J ends, which lost 1 base and 5 bases, there was a span of 15 bases. Germline V lookup: CDR1 SGHNT, CDR2 YYREEE (reference sequence). In DNA form, the CDR3 reads TGTGCCAGCAGCTTGAGTGTACGGACAGATTATGGCTACACCTTC. Residues: CASSLSVRTDYGYTF.

This clone was observed at least ten times. The genes are TRBV6-5 and TRBJ1-1; D uncertain. The V end lost 9 bases, the J end lost 1 base, and 18 bases lay between the germline ends. Germline CDR1 reads MNHEY; CDR2 reads SVGAGI. There are 15 residues in the CDR3. The DNA for the CDR3 is TGTGCCAGTTTCCCCCTCGGGGTTTGGAACACTGAAGCTTTCTTT. It is translated as CASFPLGVWNTEAFF.